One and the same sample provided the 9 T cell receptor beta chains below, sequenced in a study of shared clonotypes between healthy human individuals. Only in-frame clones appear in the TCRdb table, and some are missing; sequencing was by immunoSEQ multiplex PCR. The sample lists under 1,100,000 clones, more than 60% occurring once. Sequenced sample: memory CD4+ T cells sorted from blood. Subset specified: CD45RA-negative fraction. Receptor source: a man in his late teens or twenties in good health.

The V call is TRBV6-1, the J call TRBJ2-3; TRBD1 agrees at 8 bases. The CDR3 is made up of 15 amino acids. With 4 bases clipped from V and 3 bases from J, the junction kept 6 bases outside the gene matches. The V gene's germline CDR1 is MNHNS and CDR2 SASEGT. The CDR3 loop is CASSGGQGRTDTQYF. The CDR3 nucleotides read TGTGCCAGCAGTGGAGGACAGGGAAGGACAGATACGCAGTATTTT.

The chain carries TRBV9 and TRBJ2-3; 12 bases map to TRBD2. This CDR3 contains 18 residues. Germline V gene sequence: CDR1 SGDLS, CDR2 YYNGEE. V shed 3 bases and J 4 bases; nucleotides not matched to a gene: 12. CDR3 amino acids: CASSGGKSSGRGADTQYF. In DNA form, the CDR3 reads TGTGCCAGCAGCGGCGGGAAATCTAGCGGGAGGGGGGCAGATACGCAGTATTTT.

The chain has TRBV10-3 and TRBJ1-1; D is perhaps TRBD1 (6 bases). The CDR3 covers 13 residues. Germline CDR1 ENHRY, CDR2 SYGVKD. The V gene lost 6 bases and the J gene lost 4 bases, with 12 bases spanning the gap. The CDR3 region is CAIRQGVVTEAFF. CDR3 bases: TGTGCCATCAGACAGGGCGTCGTCACTGAAGCTTTCTTT.

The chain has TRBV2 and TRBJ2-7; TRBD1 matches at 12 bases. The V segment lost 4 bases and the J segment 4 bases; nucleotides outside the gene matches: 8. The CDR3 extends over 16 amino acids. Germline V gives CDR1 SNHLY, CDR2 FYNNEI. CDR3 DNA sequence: TGTGCCAGCAGTGGGCCCGGGACAGGGGGCGATTACGAGCAGTACTTC. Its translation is CASSGPGTGGDYEQYF.

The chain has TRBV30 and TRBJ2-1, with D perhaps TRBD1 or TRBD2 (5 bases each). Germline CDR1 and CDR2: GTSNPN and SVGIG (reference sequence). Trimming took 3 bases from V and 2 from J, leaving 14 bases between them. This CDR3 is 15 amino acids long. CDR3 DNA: TGTGCCTGGAGCGAGGGGCTTGGGACCTACAATGAGCAGTTCTTC. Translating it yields CAWSEGLGTYNEQFF.

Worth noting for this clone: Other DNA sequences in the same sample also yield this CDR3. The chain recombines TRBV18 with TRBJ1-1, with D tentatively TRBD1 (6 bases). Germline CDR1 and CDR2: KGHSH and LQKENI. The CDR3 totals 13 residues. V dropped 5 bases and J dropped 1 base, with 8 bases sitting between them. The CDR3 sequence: CASSRQENTEAFF. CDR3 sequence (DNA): TGTGCCAGCTCAAGACAGGAGAACACTGAAGCTTTCTTT.

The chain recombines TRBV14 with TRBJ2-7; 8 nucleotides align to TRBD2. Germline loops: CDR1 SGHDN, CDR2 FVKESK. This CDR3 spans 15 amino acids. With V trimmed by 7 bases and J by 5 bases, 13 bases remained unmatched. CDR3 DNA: TGTGCCAGCACCCCGGGGGGGCAATCTTACAACGAGCAGTACTTC. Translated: CASTPGGQSYNEQYF.

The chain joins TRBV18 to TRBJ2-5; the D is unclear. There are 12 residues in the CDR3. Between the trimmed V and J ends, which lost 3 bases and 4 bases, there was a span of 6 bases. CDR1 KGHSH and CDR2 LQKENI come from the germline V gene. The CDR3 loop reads CASSPVRETQYF. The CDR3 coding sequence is TGTGCCAGCTCACCCGTCCGAGAGACCCAGTACTTC.

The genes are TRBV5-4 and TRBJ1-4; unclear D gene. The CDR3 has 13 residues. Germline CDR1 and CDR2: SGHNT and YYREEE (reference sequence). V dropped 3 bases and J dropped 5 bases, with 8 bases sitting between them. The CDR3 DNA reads TGTGCCAGCAGCTCTATCCCGAATGAAAAACTGTTTTTT. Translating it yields CASSSIPNEKLFF. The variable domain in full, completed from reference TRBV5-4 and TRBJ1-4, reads ETGVTQSPTHLIKTRGQQVTLRCSSQSGHNTVSWYQQALGQGPQFIFQYYREEENGRGNFPPRFSGLQFPNYSSELNVNALELDDSALYLCASSSIPNEKLFFGSGTQLSVL.